Listed below are T cell receptor beta chains from one sample, sequenced in a study of cytomegalovirus exposure and HLA in healthy donors. Using immunoSEQ multiplex PCR, the repertoire was profiled, and TCRdb retains in-frame clones only, with some absent. This table has about 96,000 clones, approximately 74% appearing once. The sequencing sample was made of PBMCs. The receptors were sampled from a female donor in good health and CMV-seropositive. Each CDR3 is given with its conserved first and last residue. The D gene is left open where the match is weak. Some rows mark clone size as missing; the rest say once, few, many or name a class of expanded clone.

TRBJ1-2 NA TRBV6-5 NA TGTGCCAGCAGTTACAGGGGAGGTTTCACCTTC CASSYRGGFTF
TRBJ1-2 NA TRBV7-8 NA TGTGCCAGCAGCTTGATGGGAGCGGATGGCTACACCTTC CASSLMGADGYTF
TRBJ1-5 NA TRBV19 NA TGTGCCAGTAGTATAGCGGGGGATCAGCCCCAGCATTTT CASSIAGDQPQHF
TRBJ1-1 NA TRBV11-2 NA TGTGCCAGCAACCCGGGGGGGCGTCTCATGAACACTGAAGCTTTCTTT CASNPGGRLMNTEAFF
TRBJ1-1 NA TRBV19 NA TGTGCCAGTAATCCAAGGCAGGGCGGTTTCGCTGAAGCTTTCTTT CASNPRQGGFAEAFF
TRBJ1-2 once TRBV4-1 NA TGCGCCAGCAGCCATCGCTGGCCATCCACCTATGGCTACACCTTC CASSHRWPSTYGYTF
TRBJ2-3 NA TRBV5-6 TRBD2 TGTGCCAGCAGTATTCCAAGCGGGGGGGACACAGATACGCAGTATTTT CASSIPSGGDTDTQYF
TRBJ2-4 once TRBV9 NA TGTGCCAGCAGCCCCCCCGGGGGAGACAGCTCAAACATTCAGTACTTC CASSPPGGDSSNIQYF
TRBJ1-3 few TRBV7-2 TRBD1 TGTGCCAGCAGCTCTGACAGGGGGCCCGGAAACACCATATATTTT CASSSDRGPGNTIYF
TRBJ1-4 NA TRBV30 NA TGTGCCTGGGGGAATCCGGGACAAGCGGTGGGAAAACTGTTTTTT CAWGNPGQAVGKLFF
TRBJ2-5 NA TRBV11-2 NA TGTGCCAGCAGCTTAGAAGCCGGAGGGGAGACCCAGTACTTC CASSLEAGGETQYF
TRBJ1-3 few TRBV5-1 NA TGCGCCAGCAGCTTGAGGGGGGGAAACACCATATATTTT CASSLRGGNTIYF
TRBJ2-1 NA TRBV28 TRBD2 TGTGCCAGCAGTTCCATACTAGCGGGTAAATACAATGAGCAGTTCTTC CASSSILAGKYNEQFF
TRBJ2-5 few TRBV4-1 NA TGCGCCAGCAAGTGGGAGATGGGGGGAATAGAGACCCAGTACTTC CASKWEMGGIETQYF
TRBJ2-3 NA TRBV7-6 TRBD1 TGTGCCAGCAGCCGTTCGACGGGACAGGGGACAGATACGCAGTATTTT CASSRSTGQGTDTQYF